Reported below is one T cell receptor beta chain. No antigen is known for it. In TCRdb, the reads were re-called with MiXCR into one record per CDR3 protein. Here the sample spans about 830,000 distinct CDR3 sequences, approximately 30% being singletons. This sample was included in a study of T cell repertoires in cytomegalovirus infection. Study context: Recently described HLA-C-restricted plus well-studied HLA-B-restricted CMV epitopes were used. It can be stated that public TCR beta signatures indicated CMV infection as well as a matching HLA type. Overall study findings and caveats: Across the ex vivo response, the dominant clonotypes were HLA-C-restricted CMV-specific TCR beta clonotypes. Totalled public TCR beta family frequency picked out people who carried CMV plus the relevant HLA.

The CDR3 is 11 amino acids. The germline V and J ends were trimmed by 10 bases and 3 bases, with 7 bases remaining between them. This clonotype was sampled from a human donor in good health (CMV status not recorded). Some clones in this sample may be carry-over from other donors' samples. This sample comprised cultured CD8+ T cells from PBMCs, obtained from culture after CMV antigen stimulation. V gene TRBV12-3 or TRBV12-4 combines with J gene TRBJ2-1; the D is unclear. In nucleotides, the CDR3 is TGTGCCACCATAGACTACAATGAGCAGTTCTTC. As protein: CATIDYNEQFF.